This note documents a single T cell receptor (beta chain) sequence. What it binds is not known. This sample is part of a study of blood T cells in healthy people across ages. Study-wide results and caveats: Naive T cell percentage showed a strong correlation with the diversity of TCR beta.

It was with a sample-barcoded 5' primer and a J-beta primer mix that a second PCR of roughly 7 to 11 cycles was run. Each CDR3 protein gets one entry after TCRdb re-called the 5' RACE reads with MiXCR. The sample has around 520,000 distinct CDR3 sequences, about 26% seen once; the top ten hold over 3.5%. The same sample was also used in a study of T cells of mothers and their children. That investigation notes: A few healthy Caucasian mothers served as donors, and their six children did as well.

The TCR originated in a boy younger than 10 in good health. Input material: blood.

The chain's CDR3 is CASSLDFTEAFF. In DNA, the CDR3 is TGTGCCAGCAGCCTGGACTTCACTGAAGCTTTCTTT. V is TRBV3-1 and J is TRBJ1-1; D remains unclear. V was trimmed by 4 bases and J by 4 bases, leaving 7 bases between them. CDR1 is LGHDT and CDR2 is YNNKEL in the germline V gene (reference sequence). The CDR3 contains 12 residues.